Shown below are 19 T cell receptor beta chains from a single sample sequenced in a study of T cell responses to AZD1222 COVID-19 vaccine. Method: immunoSEQ multiplex PCR; TCRdb's copy keeps in-frame clones and lacks some. The table includes under 110,000 clones, 90% detected once. The sequences come from peripheral blood, collected 28 days after the second AZD1222 dose. Source of these receptors: an adult who received the AZD1222 COVID-19 vaccine.

The chain carries TRBV5-1 and TRBJ2-7; D may be TRBD1 (5 bases). V shed 4 bases and J shed 5 bases, with 19 bases lying between them. The CDR3 loop spans 15 amino acids. CDR1 is SGHRS, CDR2 YFSETQ, per germline. CDR3 sequence (DNA): TGCGCCAGCAGCGTTGACAGTCCCCCTATCCACGAGCAGTACTTC. It yields the protein CASSVDSPPIHEQYF.

This rearrangement joins TRBV27 to TRBJ1-4, with D maybe TRBD1 (6 bases). This CDR3 is built from 19 residues. The germline V gene encodes CDR1 MNHEY and CDR2 SMNVEV (reference sequence). V shed 10 bases and J shed 6 bases, with 33 bases lying between them. The CDR3 DNA is TGTGCCACCAAAAGCCGCCCCAGGGGTTATAGCGGGGCAGATGAAAAACTGTTTTTT. This sequence encodes CATKSRPRGYSGADEKLFF.

This clone has only a few counts. The rearrangement joins TRBV3-1 (or the pseudogene TRBV3-2) to TRBJ1-5, with 7 positions matching TRBD1. The CDR3 consists of 16 residues. V trimming: 4 bases; J trimming: 4 bases; junction bases outside the gene matches: 10. CDR1 and CDR2 (germline): LGHDT, YNNKEL (reference sequence). The chain's CDR3 is CASSPAGQEYNQPQHF. CDR3 coding DNA: TGTGCCAGCAGCCCTGCAGGACAGGAATATAATCAGCCCCAGCATTTT.

The J gene is TRBJ1-2, the V gene TRBV6-1; TRBD1 agrees at 7 bases. The CDR3 has 15 residues. The V gene end was trimmed by 2 bases and the J gene end by 7 bases; junction bases not matched to a gene: 10. Germline V gene data show CDR1 as MNHNS and CDR2 as SASEGT. CDR3 in amino acids: CASSEIDRESGGYTF. In nucleotides, the CDR3 is TGTGCCAGCAGTGAAATAGACAGGGAATCAGGTGGCTACACCTTC.

J is TRBJ1-2 and V is TRBV7-2; D not certain. CDR3 length: 12 residues. V dropped 5 bases and J dropped 5 bases, with 9 bases sitting between them. Germline CDR1 and CDR2: SGHTA and FQGNSA. DNA of the CDR3: TGTGCCAGCAGCACCCGACGGTATGGCTACACCTTC. Translation: CASSTRRYGYTF.

The chain recombines TRBV7-9 with TRBJ1-2; tentatively, D is TRBD1 (5 bases). This CDR3 is built from 14 residues. CDR1 is SEHNR, CDR2 FQNEAQ, per germline (reference sequence). With 5 bases removed from V and 4 bases from J, the gap between germline ends came to 14 bases. The DNA for the CDR3 is TGTGCCAGCAGCGAGAGGAACCAGGGCTATGGCTACACCTTC. Translation: CASSERNQGYGYTF.

The rearrangement joins TRBV21-1 to TRBJ1-1. TRBV21-1 is a known pseudogene. The CDR3 extends over 14 amino acids. This CDR3 is CASGEPTVGTEAFF. CDR3 nucleotide sequence: TGTGCCAGCGGGGAGCCAACGGTGGGCACTGAAGCTTTCTTT.

This rearrangement joins TRBV4-1 to TRBJ2-1, with 9 positions matching TRBD1. The CDR3 is 15 amino acids. The V segment lost 10 bases and the J segment 3 bases; nucleotides outside the gene matches: 10. Germline CDR1 and CDR2: MGHRA and YSYEKL. CDR3 sequence (DNA): TGCGCCACCACCCCACAGGGGGCAATCTACAATGAGCAGTTCTTC. This sequence encodes CATTPQGAIYNEQFF.

The V and J genes are TRBV5-5 and TRBJ1-5; 9 bases map to TRBD1. From germline, CDR1 is SGHKS and CDR2 YYEKEE (reference sequence). The CDR3 has 16 amino acids. J lost 6 bases, V lost 4 bases, and 11 bases had no gene match. The CDR3 DNA reads as TGTGCCAGCAGCCCCGGGACAGGGTTGGCTCTTCAGCCCCAGCATTTT. Its protein is CASSPGTGLALQPQHF. Full variable domain (outside the CDR3, taken from reference TRBV5-5 and TRBJ1-5): DAGVTQSPTHLIKTRGQQVTLRCSPISGHKSVSWYQQVLGQGPQFIFQYYEKEERGRGNFPDRFSARQFPNYSSELNVNALLLGDSALYLCASSPGTGLALQPQHFGDGTRLSIL.

The V gene is TRBV5-4, the J gene TRBJ2-5, with 7 bases that match TRBD1. Per germline, CDR1 SGHNT and CDR2 YYREEE (reference sequence). This CDR3 spans 15 amino acids. Germline trimming cut 3 bases from V and 5 bases from J; bases unmatched to any gene: 10. Here the CDR3 DNA reads TGTGCCAGCAGCTCGCCTTCGACAGGGACGGAGACCCAGTACTTC. This codes for CASSSPSTGTETQYF.

V usage is TRBV19 and J usage is TRBJ1-1, with D hard to call. The V end was cut by 7 bases, the J end by 1 base, with 13 bases between. Germline V gene lookup returns CDR1 LNHDA and CDR2 SQIVND (reference sequence). The CDR3 runs to 14 residues. CDR3 residues: CASNLLGRNTEAFF. Here the CDR3 DNA reads TGTGCCAGTAATCTTCTAGGGAGGAACACTGAAGCTTTCTTT. Full variable domain (outside the CDR3, taken from reference TRBV19 and TRBJ1-1): DGGITQSPKYLFRKEGQNVTLSCEQNLNHDAMYWYRQDPGQGLRLIYYSQIVNDFQKGDIAEGYSVSREKKESFPLTVTSAQKNPTAFYLCASNLLGRNTEAFFGQGTRLTVV.

The chain links TRBV9 to TRBJ2-1; 9 nucleotides line up with TRBD2. Germline V CDR1 and CDR2: SGDLS, YYNGEE. J gave up 1 base and V 3 bases, and 8 bases lay outside the gene matches. This CDR3 has 17 residues. CDR3 DNA sequence: TGTGCCAGCAGCGGCCAAACTAGCGGGTATTCCTACAATGAGCAGTTCTTC. It translates to CASSGQTSGYSYNEQFF.

This clone is a singleton in its sample. The V gene is TRBV27, the J gene TRBJ1-5; possibly TRBD1 for D (5 bases). CDR3 length: 14 residues. V was cut by 3 bases and J by 7 bases, with 13 bases left in between. The V gene's germline CDR1 is MNHEY and CDR2 SMNVEV (reference sequence). CDR3 nucleotides: TGTGCCAGCAGTTTGCAGGGAATGGGCCAGCCCCAGCATTTT. It encodes CASSLQGMGQPQHF.

The table lists this clone with a count of one. The rearrangement links TRBV19 to TRBJ2-6; TRBD1 might be the D (6 bases). The CDR3 spans 16 residues. Trimming removed 3 bases from V and 0 bases from J, with 9 bases in between. Germline values: CDR1 LNHDA, CDR2 SQIVND (reference sequence). CDR3 region: CASSMGDISGANVLTF. CDR3 coding DNA: TGTGCCAGTAGTATGGGGGACATCTCTGGGGCCAACGTCCTGACTTTC. The variable domain in full, completed from reference TRBV19 and TRBJ2-6, reads DGGITQSPKYLFRKEGQNVTLSCEQNLNHDAMYWYRQDPGQGLRLIYYSQIVNDFQKGDIAEGYSVSREKKESFPLTVTSAQKNPTAFYLCASSMGDISGANVLTFGAGSRLTVL.

The gene calls are TRBV11-2 and TRBJ1-1; no reliable D call. Germline loops: CDR1 SGHAT, CDR2 FQNNGV. Trimming took 5 bases from V and 0 from J, leaving 7 bases between them. CDR3 length: 13 residues. CDR3 protein: CASSVSLNTEAFF. DNA of the CDR3: TGTGCCAGCAGCGTGTCCTTGAACACTGAAGCTTTCTTT. Variable domain in full (rest from reference TRBV11-2 and TRBJ1-1): EAGVAQSPRYKIIEKRQSVAFWCNPISGHATLYWYQQILGQGPKLLIQFQNNGVVDDSQLPKDRFSAERLKGVDSTLKIQPAKLEDSAVYLCASSVSLNTEAFFGQGTRLTVV.

The chain is built from TRBV27 and TRBJ1-1, with TRBD1 as a possible D gene (5 bases). The CDR3 spans 14 residues. V was clipped by 10 bases and J by 0 bases, with 15 bases between them. Germline assignment: CDR1 MNHEY and CDR2 SMNVEV (reference sequence). CDR3 coding DNA: TGTGCCACGCTGCGTCAGGGTATGAACACTGAAGCTTTCTTT. This sequence encodes CATLRQGMNTEAFF.

The chain combines TRBV2 with TRBJ1-1; a possible D gene is TRBD1 (6 bases). Germline-derived CDR1 and CDR2 are SNHLY and FYNNEI. This CDR3 is built from 16 residues. The V and J ends lost 3 bases and 0 bases respectively, with 14 bases between them. CDR3 sequence (DNA): TGTGCCAGCAGTGACGGCGGGAGGGGGTTGAACACTGAAGCTTTCTTT. It translates to CASSDGGRGLNTEAFF.

V is TRBV5-4 and J is TRBJ2-3; TRBD1 aligns across 8 bases. Germline V gene data show CDR1 as SGHNT and CDR2 as YYREEE (reference sequence). The CDR3 is 13 amino acids. V shed 1 base, J shed 13 bases, and the junction held 8 bases outside the gene matches. Here the CDR3 DNA reads TGTGCCAGCAGCTTGTATGGCCAGGGGGCGAAGTATTTT. The encoded protein is CASSLYGQGAKYF.

The chain recombines TRBV5-1 with TRBJ1-3, with D perhaps matching TRBD1 (6 bases). The CDR3 length is 14 residues. Germline CDR1 is SGHRS and CDR2 is YFSETQ. V was trimmed by 4 bases and J by 2 bases, leaving 10 bases between them. This chain's CDR3 is CASSPGTPGNTIYF. The CDR3 DNA is TGCGCCAGCAGCCCCGGGACACCTGGAAACACCATATATTTT.